The 32 T cell receptor beta chains presented below share a single source sample, sequenced in a study of follicular helper T cells after annual influenza vaccination. Stated time point: 2014-2015 season, pre-vaccination. The method was immunoSEQ multiplex PCR; TCRdb's version includes in-frame clones alone and lacks a portion of them. Seen here are 11,000 to 15,000 clones, approximately 84% observed once, and the top ten hold 0.27%. The sequencing here drew on CXCR5- memory CD4+ T cells sorted from blood, taken on the day of influenza vaccination. The source is an adult who received the influenza vaccine.

J is TRBJ1-4 and V is TRBV5-8; TRBD1 matches 10 bases. This CDR3 spans 16 amino acids. Trimming removed 4 bases from V and 7 bases from J; junction bases left unmatched: 10. CDR1 is SGHTS and CDR2 is YDEGEE in the germline V gene. The CDR3 loop reads CASSLHPGQGTEKLFF. The CDR3 nucleotides are TGTGCCAGCAGCCTACATCCGGGACAGGGGACTGAAAAACTGTTTTTT.

This clone showed up just once. The V gene is TRBV7-2, the J gene TRBJ2-3, with D possibly matching TRBD1 (6 bases). V shed 8 bases and J shed 6 bases, with 12 bases lying between them. CDR1 and CDR2 from the germline V gene are SGHTA and FQGNSA. This CDR3 contains 12 residues. CDR3 sequence reads: CASSLGADTQYF. The CDR3 coding sequence is TGTGCCAGCTCCCTGGGGGCGGATACGCAGTATTTT.

The chain recombines TRBV4-1 with TRBJ1-2, with 7 bases lining up with TRBD1. This CDR3 comprises 14 residues. Germline V gene lookup returns CDR1 MGHRA and CDR2 YSYEKL. V trimming: 5 bases; J trimming: 8 bases; junction bases outside the gene matches: 11. CDR3 loop: CASSSPTGTGGYTF. CDR3 sequence (DNA): TGCGCCAGCAGCTCCCCGACAGGGACGGGAGGCTACACCTTC.

The chain is built from TRBV15 and TRBJ2-5; 8 positions match TRBD2. The V segment lost 1 base and the J segment 5 bases; nucleotides outside the gene matches: 9. The CDR3 totals 16 residues. Germline lookup yields CDR1 LNHNV and CDR2 YYDKDF (reference sequence). The CDR3 sequence: CATSRGPGLEVETQYF. In nucleotides, the CDR3 is TGTGCCACCAGCAGAGGACCGGGACTAGAGGTGGAGACCCAGTACTTC.

The chain has TRBV5-1 and TRBJ1-1; D possibly corresponds to TRBD1 (5 bases). Germline V gene lookup returns CDR1 SGHRS and CDR2 YFSETQ. V lost 6 bases and J 0 bases, leaving 21 bases between the germline ends. The CDR3 spans 17 residues. CDR3 DNA sequence: TGCGCCAGCACCGCCGTCGGGGCCCCTAGAATGAACACTGAAGCTTTCTTT. Amino acid sequence: CASTAVGAPRMNTEAFF. The full variable domain, rest sourced from reference TRBV5-1 and TRBJ1-1, is KAGVTQTPRYLIKTRGQQVTLSCSPISGHRSVSWYQQTPGQGLQFLFEYFSETQRNKGNFPGRFSGRQFSNSRSEMNVSTLELGDSALYLCASTAVGAPRMNTEAFFGQGTRLTVV.

The gene calls are TRBV7-9 and TRBJ2-5, with D uncertain. V dropped 5 bases and J dropped 0 bases, with 10 bases sitting between them. Germline V CDR1 and CDR2: SEHNR, FQNEAQ (reference sequence). The CDR3 totals 14 residues. CDR3 loop: CASSRVGDQETQYF. The CDR3 DNA sequence: TGTGCCAGCAGCCGCGTTGGGGACCAAGAGACCCAGTACTTC. Variable domain in full (rest from reference TRBV7-9 and TRBJ2-5): DTGVSQNPRHKITKRGQNVTFRCDPISEHNRLYWYRQTLGQGPEFLTYFQNEAQLEKSRLLSDRFSAERPKGSFSTLEIQRTEQGDSAMYLCASSRVGDQETQYFGPGTRLLVL.

The rearrangement joins TRBV2 to TRBJ1-6; 12 nucleotides match TRBD1. The CDR3 spans 18 residues. The ends lost 7 bases at V and 4 bases at J; junction bases unmatched: 11. CDR1 is SNHLY, CDR2 FYNNEI, per germline. This CDR3 reads CASTLLGTGGVYNSPLHF. CDR3 coding DNA: TGTGCCAGCACGCTGCTGGGGACAGGGGGCGTGTATAATTCACCCCTCCACTTT.

The gene calls are TRBV4-3 and TRBJ2-6; D is perhaps TRBD1 or TRBD2 (5 bases each). The germline CDR1 and CDR2 sequences are LGHNA and YSLEER. Trimming left V 4 bases short and J 5 bases short, with 15 bases between. This CDR3 spans 16 amino acids. The CDR3 loop is CASSPTGGSRANVLTF. CDR3 nucleotide sequence: TGCGCCAGCAGCCCAACAGGAGGATCTCGGGCCAACGTCCTGACTTTC.

The CDR3 loop is CASTALGVGSGNTIYF. In DNA, the CDR3 is TGCGCCAGTACTGCATTGGGCGTCGGCTCTGGAAACACCATATATTTT. The V call is TRBV4-1, the J call TRBJ1-3; D uncertain. The CDR3 is 16 amino acids. From germline, CDR1 is MGHRA and CDR2 YSYEKL. V lost 9 bases and J lost 0, with 18 bases in between.

The V and J genes are TRBV6-1 and TRBJ2-7; 9 bases are a match to TRBD2. Germline V lookup: CDR1 MNHNS, CDR2 SASEGT. This CDR3 has 14 residues. The J segment lost 2 bases and the V segment lost 6 bases, leaving 5 bases of the junction unmatched. The DNA for the CDR3 is TGTGCCAGCAGCGTAGCGGGGGAGGCCTACGAGCAGTACTTC. Translation: CASSVAGEAYEQYF.

The chain carries TRBV4-3 and TRBJ2-3, with 11 bases aligning to TRBD2. Looked up from germline, CDR1 is LGHNA and CDR2 is YSLEER. After removal of 0 bases from V and 4 bases from J, the junction contained 3 bases not matched to a gene. The CDR3 has 16 amino acids. The CDR3 DNA sequence: TGCGCCAGCAGCCAAGAACTTAGCGGGGGGGCAGATACGCAGTATTTT. This gives the protein CASSQELSGGADTQYF.

This chain joins TRBV19 and TRBJ1-1; 9 bases agree with TRBD1. The CDR3 loop spans 14 amino acids. The germline gives CDR1 LNHDA, CDR2 SQIVND (reference sequence). After removal of 6 bases from V and 1 base from J, the junction contained 3 bases not matched to a gene. CDR3 sequence: CASSLDRGNTEAFF. The DNA for the CDR3 is TGTGCCAGTAGCTTGGACAGGGGGAACACTGAAGCTTTCTTT.

This clone was seen more than once but under ten times. The rearrangement uses TRBV11-2 and TRBJ1-5; D gene uncertain. The germline V gene encodes CDR1 SGHAT and CDR2 FQNNGV. The CDR3 contains 13 residues. The V gene lost 2 bases and the J gene lost 5 bases, with 7 bases spanning the gap. CDR3 protein: CASSLTSHQPQHF. DNA of the CDR3: TGTGCCAGCAGCTTAACCAGCCATCAGCCCCAGCATTTT.

This chain links TRBV2 with TRBJ2-7; 9 positions match TRBD2. Germline-derived CDR1 and CDR2 are SNHLY and FYNNEI. The CDR3 runs 14 residues. Trimming at V came to 5 bases and at J to 3 bases, leaving 5 bases not matched to a gene. The CDR3 is CASSQRGDFYEQYF. DNA of the CDR3: TGTGCCAGCAGTCAGCGGGGGGACTTCTACGAGCAGTACTTC.

The chain couples TRBV10-2 to TRBJ2-3, with unresolved D. V dropped 0 bases and J dropped 4 bases, with 11 bases sitting between them. The CDR3 extends over 15 amino acids. In germline, CDR1 is WSHSY, CDR2 SAAADI. CDR3 nucleotides: TGCGCCAGCAGTGAGTCCCGCTTAAAGGCAGATACGCAGTATTTT. Translated, it gives CASSESRLKADTQYF.

The chain couples TRBV27 to TRBJ2-1; a possible D gene is TRBD2 (6 bases). Per the germline V gene, CDR1 is MNHEY and CDR2 is SMNVEV (reference sequence). The CDR3 has 17 residues. Trimming stripped 7 bases from V and 0 bases from J, with 19 bases between. CDR3 sequence: CASTKGGIRSSYNEQFF. CDR3 in DNA: TGTGCCAGCACCAAAGGAGGGATAAGAAGCTCCTACAATGAGCAGTTCTTC.

The rearrangement links TRBV29-1 to TRBJ1-1; D is unclear. CDR3 length equals 13 residues. The germline V gene has CDR1 SQVTM and CDR2 ANQGSEA. V was shortened by 8 bases and J by 5 bases, with 18 bases between the two germline ends. CDR3 protein: CSPGPRMGTEAFF. In DNA, the CDR3 is TGCAGCCCTGGACCCAGGATGGGAACTGAAGCTTTCTTT.

The V and J genes are TRBV30 and TRBJ1-1; D remains unclear. V shed 5 bases and J shed 5 bases, with 12 bases lying between them. The CDR3 is 12 amino acids. Germline loops: CDR1 GTSNPN, CDR2 SVGIG (reference sequence). The CDR3, as DNA: TGTGCCTGGGAAGGCGCGGCTACTGAAGCTTTCTTT. It codes for CAWEGAATEAFF.

The chain employs TRBV18 and TRBJ1-6; a possible D gene is TRBD1 (5 bases). CDR1 and CDR2 from the germline V gene are KGHSH and LQKENI. CDR3 length: 13 residues. The V end lost 0 bases, the J end lost 14 bases, and 11 bases lay between the germline ends. This CDR3 reads CASSPPGPVSLHF. CDR3 coding DNA: TGTGCCAGCTCACCACCGGGACCCGTATCCCTCCACTTT.

The chain joins TRBV19 to TRBJ1-3; 7 bases are shared with TRBD1. J lost 1 base, V lost 9 bases, and 3 bases had no gene match. This CDR3 is 13 amino acids long. The germline CDR1 and CDR2 sequences are LNHDA and SQIVND (reference sequence). The CDR3 loop reads CASRGASGNTIYF. DNA of the CDR3: TGTGCCAGCAGGGGGGCTTCTGGAAACACCATATATTTT.

J is TRBJ1-4 and V is TRBV5-1; a possible D gene is TRBD1 (5 bases). CDR1 and CDR2 (germline): SGHRS, YFSETQ. Trimming shortened V by 5 bases and J by 6 bases, and 14 bases separated the two germline ends. CDR3 size: 14 residues. The CDR3 reads CASSPFGGYEKLFF. CDR3 in DNA: TGCGCCAGCAGTCCCTTTGGGGGGTATGAAAAACTGTTTTTT.

The chain has TRBV6-1 and TRBJ2-1; tentatively, D is TRBD1 or TRBD2 (6 bases each). Germline-derived CDR1 and CDR2 are MNHNS and SASEGT. CDR3 length equals 15 residues. Trimming shortened V by 7 bases and J by 10 bases, and 23 bases separated the two germline ends. CDR3 protein: CASNGASLIGGEQFF. DNA for the CDR3: TGTGCCAGCAACGGAGCCAGCCTGATAGGGGGGGAGCAGTTCTTC.

The chain joins TRBV27 to TRBJ2-3; 8 nucleotides agree with TRBD2. CDR3 length: 16 residues. V was pared by 2 bases and J by 3 bases, with 7 bases of the junction left unmatched. Germline-derived CDR1 and CDR2 are MNHEY and SMNVEV (reference sequence). The CDR3 sequence: CASSLLTGGRTDTQYF. The DNA of the CDR3 is TGTGCCAGCAGTTTACTAACGGGGGGGCGAACAGATACGCAGTATTTT.

This clone is a singleton in its sample. The J gene is TRBJ1-4, the V gene TRBV7-6; TRBD1 might be the D (6 bases). Per the germline V gene, CDR1 is SGHVS and CDR2 is FNYEAQ. V was trimmed by 0 bases and J by 6 bases, leaving 14 bases between them. The CDR3 spans 16 residues. CDR3 protein: CASSLAPRGQDEKLFF. Here the CDR3 DNA reads TGTGCCAGCAGCTTAGCGCCCAGGGGCCAGGATGAAAAACTGTTTTTT.

The gene calls are TRBV28 and TRBJ1-2; D may be TRBD1 (6 bases). Per the germline V gene, CDR1 is MDHEN and CDR2 is SYDVKM. V was shortened by 3 bases and J by 2 bases, with 10 bases between the two germline ends. The CDR3 contains 14 residues. Written as DNA, the CDR3 is TGTGCCAGCAGTTTGGCGGGGGCCAACTATGGCTACACCTTC. The encoded protein is CASSLAGANYGYTF.

The genes are TRBV28 and TRBJ1-2, with D perhaps TRBD1 (6 bases). V lost 11 bases, J lost 4 bases, and 23 bases lay in between. This CDR3 is 15 amino acids long. The germline V gene has CDR1 MDHEN and CDR2 SYDVKM. The CDR3 sequence: CAAGGQGTLAYGYTF. In nucleotides, the CDR3 is TGTGCCGCCGGCGGGCAGGGGACCCTGGCCTATGGCTACACCTTC.

This chain connects TRBV7-2 to TRBJ1-2; D perhaps matches TRBD1 (5 bases). V was clipped by 4 bases and J by 7 bases, with 19 bases between them. The CDR3 sequence is 15 residues long. Germline V gene lookup returns CDR1 SGHTA and CDR2 FQGNSA. The DNA of the CDR3 is TGTGCCAGCAGCTGGGATTCGAGTAGGGGTACTGGCTACACCTTC. It specifies CASSWDSSRGTGYTF.

This clone was seen a few times. The chain couples TRBV5-5 to TRBJ2-7; D perhaps matches TRBD1 (5 bases). The CDR3 sequence is 14 residues long. Per the germline V gene, CDR1 is SGHKS and CDR2 is YYEKEE (reference sequence). V was trimmed by 5 bases and J by 0 bases, leaving 12 bases between them. The CDR3 bases are TGTGCCAGCAGTTTCCAGGGCTCCTCCTACGAGCAGTACTTC. Translating it yields CASSFQGSSYEQYF.

J is TRBJ2-1 and V is TRBV5-4; 7 bases line up with TRBD2. With 0 bases clipped from V and 4 bases from J, the junction kept 7 bases outside the gene matches. Germline V gene data show CDR1 as SGHNT and CDR2 as YYREEE (reference sequence). This CDR3 contains 16 residues. The CDR3 DNA reads as TGTGCCAGCAGCTTGGTCGCGAGCGGGGCATACAATGAGCAGTTCTTC. This translates into CASSLVASGAYNEQFF.

The V call is TRBV9, the J call TRBJ2-2; D unresolved. V was pared by 2 bases and J by 6 bases, with 14 bases between. CDR1 and CDR2 (germline): SGDLS, YYNGEE. The CDR3 is made up of 15 amino acids. CDR3 coding DNA: TGTGCCAGCAGCGTTGGGTTAGCTTTTGCCGGGGAGCTGTTTTTT. Its translation is CASSVGLAFAGELFF.

As for this clone: The sample contains more than one DNA sequence encoding this CDR3. V and J are TRBV15 and TRBJ1-4, with 7 bases aligning to TRBD1. This CDR3 is built from 16 residues. V trimming: 4 bases; J trimming: 5 bases; junction bases outside the gene matches: 10. Germline CDR1 and CDR2: LNHNV and YYDKDF (reference sequence). CDR3 sequence reads: CATSKNRGRGNEKLFF. Written as DNA, the CDR3 is TGTGCCACCAGCAAGAACAGGGGCCGGGGGAATGAAAAACTGTTTTTT. Full variable domain (remainder filled in from reference TRBV15 and TRBJ1-4): DAMVIQNPRYQVTQFGKPVTLSCSQTLNHNVMYWYQQKSSQAPKLLFHYYDKDFNNEADTPDNFQSRRPNTSFCFLDIRSPGLGDTAMYLCATSKNRGRGNEKLFFGSGTQLSVL.

This chain connects TRBV7-9 to TRBJ2-1; 7 bases are shared with TRBD1. V shed 5 bases and J 4 bases; nucleotides not matched to a gene: 5. The germline V gene has CDR1 SEHNR and CDR2 FQNEAQ (reference sequence). This CDR3 has 14 amino acids. The CDR3 bases are TGTGCCAGCAGCACGACAGGGTTGTACAATGAGCAGTTCTTC. Protein product: CASSTTGLYNEQFF.